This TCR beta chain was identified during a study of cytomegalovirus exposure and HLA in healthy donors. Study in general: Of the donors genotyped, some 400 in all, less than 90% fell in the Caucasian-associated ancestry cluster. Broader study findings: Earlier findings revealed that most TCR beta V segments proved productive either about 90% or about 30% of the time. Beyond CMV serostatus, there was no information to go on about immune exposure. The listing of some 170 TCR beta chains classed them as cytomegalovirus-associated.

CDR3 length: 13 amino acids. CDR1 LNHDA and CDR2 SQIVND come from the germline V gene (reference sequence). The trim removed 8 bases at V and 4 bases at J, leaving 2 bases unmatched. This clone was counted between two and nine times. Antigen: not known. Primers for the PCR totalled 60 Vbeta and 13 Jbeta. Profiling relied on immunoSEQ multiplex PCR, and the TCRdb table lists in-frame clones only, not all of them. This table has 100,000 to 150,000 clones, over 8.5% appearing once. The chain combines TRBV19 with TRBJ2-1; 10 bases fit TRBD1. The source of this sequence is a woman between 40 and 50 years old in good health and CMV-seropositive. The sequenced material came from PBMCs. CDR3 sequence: CASRGQGYNEQFF. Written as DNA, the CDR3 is TGTGCCAGTCGGGGACAGGGGTACAATGAGCAGTTCTTC.